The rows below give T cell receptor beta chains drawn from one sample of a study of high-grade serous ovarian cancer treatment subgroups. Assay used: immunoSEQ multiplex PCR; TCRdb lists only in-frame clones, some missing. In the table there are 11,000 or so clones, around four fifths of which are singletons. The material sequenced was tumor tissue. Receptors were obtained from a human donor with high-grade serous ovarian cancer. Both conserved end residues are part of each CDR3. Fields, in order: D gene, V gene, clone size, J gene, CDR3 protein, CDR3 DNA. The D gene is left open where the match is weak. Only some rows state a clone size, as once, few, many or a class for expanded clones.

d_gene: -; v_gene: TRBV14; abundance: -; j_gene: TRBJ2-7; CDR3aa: CASSQSLSTYYEQYF; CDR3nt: TGTGCCAGCAGCCAGAGTCTATCCACCTACTACGAGCAGTACTTC
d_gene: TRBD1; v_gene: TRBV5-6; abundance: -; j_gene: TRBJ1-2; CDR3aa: CASSLGDRFAYGYTF; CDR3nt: TGTGCCAGCAGCTTGGGGGACAGGTTCGCCTATGGCTACACCTTC
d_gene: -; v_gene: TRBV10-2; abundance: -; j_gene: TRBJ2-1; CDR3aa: CASRRTLLGNEQFF; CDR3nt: TGCGCCAGCAGGAGGACACTTTTGGGCAATGAGCAGTTCTTC
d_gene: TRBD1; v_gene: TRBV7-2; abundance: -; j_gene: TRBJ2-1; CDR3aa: CASSSGTGKGEQFF; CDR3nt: TGTGCCAGCAGCTCCGGGACAGGAAAGGGTGAGCAGTTCTTC
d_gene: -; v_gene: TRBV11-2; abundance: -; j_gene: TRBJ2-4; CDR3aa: CASSRDRQKNIQYF; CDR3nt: TGTGCCAGCAGCCGAGACAGACAGAAAAACATTCAGTACTTC
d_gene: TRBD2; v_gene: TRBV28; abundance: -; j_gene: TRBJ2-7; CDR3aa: CASGTSGYEQYF; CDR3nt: TGTGCCAGCGGGACTAGCGGGTACGAGCAGTACTTC
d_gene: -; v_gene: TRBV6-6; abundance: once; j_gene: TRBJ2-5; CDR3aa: CASSSGETQYF; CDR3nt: TGTGCCAGCAGTTCGGGGGAGACCCAGTACTTC
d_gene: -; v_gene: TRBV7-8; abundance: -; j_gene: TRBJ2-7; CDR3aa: CASSFTSAYEQYF; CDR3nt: TGTGCCAGCAGCTTCACTTCCGCCTACGAGCAGTACTTC
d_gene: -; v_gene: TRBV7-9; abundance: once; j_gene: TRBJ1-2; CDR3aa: CASSHDSSYSYTF; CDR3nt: TGTGCCAGCAGCCACGACAGCTCCTATAGCTACACCTTC
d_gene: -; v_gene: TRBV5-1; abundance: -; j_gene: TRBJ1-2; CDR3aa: CASRFEGIDYGYTF; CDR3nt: TGCGCCAGCAGATTCGAAGGAATCGACTATGGCTACACCTTC
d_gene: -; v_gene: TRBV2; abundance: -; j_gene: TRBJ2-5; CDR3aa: CASSYGHGETQYF; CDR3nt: TGTGCCAGCAGTTATGGACACGGAGAGACCCAGTACTTC
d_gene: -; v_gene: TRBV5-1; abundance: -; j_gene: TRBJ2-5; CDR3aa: CASSLATGEETQYF; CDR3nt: TGCGCCAGCAGCTTGGCGACAGGTGAAGAGACCCAGTACTTC
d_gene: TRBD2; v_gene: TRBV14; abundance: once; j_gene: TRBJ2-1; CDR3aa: CASSPGGEQFF; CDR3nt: TGTGCCAGCAGCCCGGGGGGTGAGCAGTTCTTC
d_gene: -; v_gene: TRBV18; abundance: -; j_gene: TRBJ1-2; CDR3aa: CASSPLQSEGYTF; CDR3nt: TGTGCCAGCTCACCGTTGCAGTCTGAGGGCTACACCTTC
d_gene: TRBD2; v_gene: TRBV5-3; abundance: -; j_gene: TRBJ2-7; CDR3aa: CARRNRPAGGTPYEQYF; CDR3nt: TGTGCCAGAAGGAACCGACCCGCGGGAGGGACCCCCTACGAGCAGTACTTC
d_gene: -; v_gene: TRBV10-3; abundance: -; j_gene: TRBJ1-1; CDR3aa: CASGQLKNTEAFF; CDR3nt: TGTGCCTCAGGACAGCTAAAAAACACTGAAGCTTTCTTT
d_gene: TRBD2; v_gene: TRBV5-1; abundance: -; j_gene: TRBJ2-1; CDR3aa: CASSGSGGVYNEQFF; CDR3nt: TGCGCCAGCAGTGGTTCGGGAGGGGTTTACAATGAGCAGTTCTTC
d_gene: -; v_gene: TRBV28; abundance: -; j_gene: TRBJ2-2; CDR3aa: CASSLQLETGELFF; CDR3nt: TGTGCCAGCAGTTTGCAGCTGGAGACCGGGGAGCTGTTTTTT
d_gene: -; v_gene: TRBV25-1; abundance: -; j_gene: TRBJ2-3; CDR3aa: CASRPSTGGTDTQYF; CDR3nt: TGTGCCAGCAGGCCCTCGACAGGAGGCACAGATACGCAGTATTTT
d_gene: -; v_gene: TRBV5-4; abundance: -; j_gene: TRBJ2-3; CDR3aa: CASSPTSVRDTQYF; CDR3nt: TGTGCCAGCAGCCCGACTAGTGTGAGAGATACGCAGTATTTT
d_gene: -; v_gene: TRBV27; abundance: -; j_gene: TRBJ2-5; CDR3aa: CASSRGAREQTQYF; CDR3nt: TGTGCCAGCAGTAGGGGGGCAAGGGAACAGACCCAGTACTTC
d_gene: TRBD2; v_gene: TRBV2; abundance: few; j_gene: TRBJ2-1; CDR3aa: CASEPGLAGIEQFF; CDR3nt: TGTGCCAGCGAACCGGGACTAGCGGGAATTGAGCAGTTCTTC
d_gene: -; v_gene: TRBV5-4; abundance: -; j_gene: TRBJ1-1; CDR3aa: CASSWDVLEGEAFF; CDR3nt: TGTGCCAGCAGCTGGGATGTATTGGAGGGAGAAGCTTTCTTT
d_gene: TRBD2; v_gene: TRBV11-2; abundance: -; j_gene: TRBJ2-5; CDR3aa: CASSATSGGARETQYF; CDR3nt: TGTGCCAGCAGCGCGACTAGCGGGGGGGCAAGAGAGACCCAGTACTTC
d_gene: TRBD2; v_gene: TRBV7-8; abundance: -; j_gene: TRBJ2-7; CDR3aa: CASSRTSGTSDGYEQYF; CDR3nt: TGTGCCAGCAGCCGTACTTCCGGGACTAGCGATGGGTACGAGCAGTACTTC
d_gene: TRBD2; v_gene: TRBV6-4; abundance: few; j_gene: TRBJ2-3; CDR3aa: CASSEGAGYADTQYF; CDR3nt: TGTGCCAGCAGTGAAGGAGCGGGATATGCCGATACGCAGTATTTT
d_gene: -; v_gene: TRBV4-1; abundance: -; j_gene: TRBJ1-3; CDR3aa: CASSQWGAGNTIYF; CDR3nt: TGCGCCAGCAGCCAATGGGGGGCTGGAAACACCATATATTTT
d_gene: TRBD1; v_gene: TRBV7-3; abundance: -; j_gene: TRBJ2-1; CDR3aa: CASSTQGGTGGSYNEQFF; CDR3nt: TGTGCCAGCAGCACCCAAGGGGGTACAGGGGGCTCCTACAATGAGCAGTTCTTC
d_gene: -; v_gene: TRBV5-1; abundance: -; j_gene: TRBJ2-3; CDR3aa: CASSLDVGPTDTQYF; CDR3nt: TGCGCCAGCAGCTTGGACGTGGGCCCCACAGATACGCAGTATTTT
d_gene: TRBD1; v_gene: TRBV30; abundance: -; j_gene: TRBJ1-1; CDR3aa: CAWTGQVLNTEAFF; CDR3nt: TGTGCCTGGACGGGACAGGTCCTGAACACTGAAGCTTTCTTT
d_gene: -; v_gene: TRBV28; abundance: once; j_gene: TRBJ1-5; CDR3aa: CASSQDSYSNQPQHF; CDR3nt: TGTGCCAGCAGCCAAGACAGTTATAGCAATCAGCCCCAGCATTTT
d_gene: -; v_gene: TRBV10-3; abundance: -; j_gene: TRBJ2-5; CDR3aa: CATGGNRRQETQYF; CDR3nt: TGTGCCACCGGGGGAAACAGAAGACAAGAGACCCAGTACTTC
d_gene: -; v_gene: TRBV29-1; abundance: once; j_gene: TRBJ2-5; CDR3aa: CSVENPSLGGKRGETQYF; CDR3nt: TGCAGCGTTGAAAACCCCAGTTTGGGGGGAAAGAGGGGAGAGACCCAGTACTTC
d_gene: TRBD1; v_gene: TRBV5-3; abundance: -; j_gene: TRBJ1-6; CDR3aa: CARSLGPDRGISPLHF; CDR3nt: TGTGCCAGAAGCTTGGGGCCCGACAGGGGGATTTCACCCCTCCACTTT
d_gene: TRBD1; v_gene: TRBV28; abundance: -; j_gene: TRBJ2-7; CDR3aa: CASRTVRERQGTYEQYF; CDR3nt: TGTGCCAGCAGAACGGTTCGAGAGAGACAGGGAACCTACGAGCAGTACTTC
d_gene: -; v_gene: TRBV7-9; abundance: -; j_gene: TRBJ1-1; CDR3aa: CASSGRCEAFF; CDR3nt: TGTGCCAGCAGTGGGAGGTGTGAAGCTTTCTTT
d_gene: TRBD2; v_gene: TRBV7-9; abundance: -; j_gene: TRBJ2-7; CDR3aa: CASSFDPGLVWPYEQYF; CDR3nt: TGTGCCAGCAGCTTCGACCCGGGACTAGTCTGGCCGTACGAGCAGTACTTC
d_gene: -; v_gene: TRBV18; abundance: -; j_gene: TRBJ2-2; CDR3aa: CASSPWGSGELFF; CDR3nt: TGTGCCAGCTCACCATGGGGGTCCGGGGAGCTGTTTTTT
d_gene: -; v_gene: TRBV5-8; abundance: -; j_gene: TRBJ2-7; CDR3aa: CASSSHRASYEQYF; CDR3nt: TGTGCCAGCAGCTCCCACAGGGCCTCCTACGAGCAGTACTTC
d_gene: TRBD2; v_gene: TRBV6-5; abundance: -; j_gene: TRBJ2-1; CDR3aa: CASRTGLAGNNEQFF; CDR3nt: TGTGCCAGCAGGACGGGACTAGCGGGAAACAATGAGCAGTTCTTC
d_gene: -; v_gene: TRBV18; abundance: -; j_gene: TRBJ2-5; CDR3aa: CASSPNLGGEETQYF; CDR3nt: TGTGCCAGCTCACCCAACTTGGGGGGAGAAGAGACCCAGTACTTC
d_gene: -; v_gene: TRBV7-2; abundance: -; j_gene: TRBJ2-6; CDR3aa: CASSPQVGRLSGANVLTF; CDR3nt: TGTGCCAGCAGCCCCCAGGTTGGAAGACTCTCTGGGGCCAACGTCCTGACTTTC
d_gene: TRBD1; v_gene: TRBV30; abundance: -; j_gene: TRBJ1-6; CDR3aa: CAWHDRGLSPLHF; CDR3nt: TGTGCCTGGCATGACAGGGGGCTATCACCCCTCCACTTT
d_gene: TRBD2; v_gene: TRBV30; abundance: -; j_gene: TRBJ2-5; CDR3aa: CAWRTSGGETQYF; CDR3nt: TGTGCCTGGCGGACTAGCGGGGGGGAGACCCAGTACTTC
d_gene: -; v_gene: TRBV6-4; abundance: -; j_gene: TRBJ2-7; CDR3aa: CAGHVQARYEQYF; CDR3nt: TGTGCCGGTCATGTACAGGCCCGCTACGAGCAGTACTTC
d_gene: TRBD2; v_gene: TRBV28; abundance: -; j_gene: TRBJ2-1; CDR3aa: CASSFSLAGINEQFF; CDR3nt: TGTGCCAGCAGTTTCTCCCTAGCGGGAATAAATGAGCAGTTCTTC
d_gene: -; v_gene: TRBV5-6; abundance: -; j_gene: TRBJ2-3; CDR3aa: CASSIFQGPDTQYF; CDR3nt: TGTGCCAGCAGCATATTTCAGGGTCCAGATACGCAGTATTTT
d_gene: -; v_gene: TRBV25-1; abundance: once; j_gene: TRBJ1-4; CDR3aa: CASSDGWLNEKLFF; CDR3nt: TGTGCCAGCAGTGACGGTTGGCTTAATGAAAAACTGTTTTTT
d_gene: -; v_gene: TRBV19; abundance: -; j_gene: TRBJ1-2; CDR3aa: CASHAGGTYGYTF; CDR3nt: TGTGCCAGTCACGCAGGAGGGACGTATGGCTACACCTTC
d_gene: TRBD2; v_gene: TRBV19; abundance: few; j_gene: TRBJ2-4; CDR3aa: CASSITSGIGHIQYF; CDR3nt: TGTGCCAGTAGTATAACTAGCGGGATTGGACACATTCAGTACTTC
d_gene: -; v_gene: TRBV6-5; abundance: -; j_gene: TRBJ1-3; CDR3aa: CASALSVGNTIYF; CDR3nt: TGTGCCAGCGCGCTTTCAGTTGGAAACACCATATATTTT
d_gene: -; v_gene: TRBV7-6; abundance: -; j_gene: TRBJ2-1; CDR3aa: CASSLAGTSTNEQFF; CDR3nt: TGTGCCAGCAGCTTAGCCGGGACTTCGACGAATGAGCAGTTCTTC
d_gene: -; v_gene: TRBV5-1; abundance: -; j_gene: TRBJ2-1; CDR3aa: CASSLGLYNEQFF; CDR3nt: TGCGCCAGCAGCTTGGGTCTTTACAATGAGCAGTTCTTC